This is a list of T cell receptor beta chains from one sample in a study of blood T cell repertoires in COVID-19. Generated by immunoSEQ multiplex PCR, the TCRdb table keeps only in-frame clones and is missing some. The sample records 150,000 to 200,000 clones, 65% to 85% being singletons. Source material: peripheral blood. These receptors came from an elderly woman with acute or convalescent COVID-19. Both conserved end residues are part of each CDR3. D genes are given only for firm matches. Clone size is shown for a subset of rows, as once, few, many or a class of expanded clone.

>TRBJ2-7|few|-|TRBV6-1
TGTGCCAGCAGGGAAAGCCCTTTCAGCTCGGGCTACGAGCAGTACTTC
CASRESPFSSGYEQYF
>TRBJ1-2|-|-|TRBV6-2/TRBV6-3
TGTGCCAGCAGTAAAACCTCGGACAGATCCTATGGCTACACCTTC
CASSKTSDRSYGYTF
>TRBJ2-7|-|-|TRBV7-9
TGTGCCAGCAGCTTAGTGGCAGGGACCTACGAGCAGTACTTC
CASSLVAGTYEQYF
>TRBJ2-7|few|TRBD2|TRBV27
TGTGCCAGCAGTTCGGGGGGGGCAGGGAGCGAGCAGTACTTC
CASSSGGAGSEQYF
>TRBJ1-4|-|-|TRBV18
TGTGCCAGCTCACCGAGAGCCGGGGAAAAACTGTTTTTT
CASSPRAGEKLFF
>TRBJ1-5|-|-|TRBV19
TGTGCCAGTAGTATAAGCAGCCAGACACCTAAGCCCCAGCATTTT
CASSISSQTPKPQHF
>TRBJ1-2|-|-|TRBV6-1
TGTGCCAGCAGTGAGGAGGGCCGGAGAGGCTACACCTTC
CASSEEGRRGYTF
>TRBJ1-2|few|TRBD1|TRBV13
TGTGCCAGCAGCTCAAGGACAGGGGACGTCTACACCTTC
CASSSRTGDVYTF
>TRBJ1-4|few|-|TRBV2
TGTGCCAGCAGTTTCCGAGGGGGTTCAACTAATGAAAAACTGTTTTTT
CASSFRGGSTNEKLFF
>TRBJ2-4|few|-|TRBV7-8
TGTGCCAGCAGCCCCGCCGGCAGGGTCGGCTACTTC
CASSPAGRVGYF
>TRBJ1-1|few|-|TRBV3-1/TRBV3-2
TGTGCCAGCAGCCCCAGGGGGAACACTGAAGCTTTCTTT
CASSPRGNTEAFF
>TRBJ2-2|-|TRBD1|TRBV7-2
TGTGCCAGCAGACGTCCGGGACAGGGAAACACCGGGGAGCTGTTTTTT
CASRRPGQGNTGELFF
>TRBJ2-5|-|-|TRBV7-2
TGTGCCAGCAGCTTAGCAGGGAGCGGAGAGACCCAGTACTTC
CASSLAGSGETQYF
>TRBJ1-2|-|-|TRBV2
TGTGCCAGCGGAGACGGCCCTAACTATGGCTACACCTTC
CASGDGPNYGYTF
>TRBJ1-5|-|-|TRBV28
TGTGCCAGCAGATCAGGACAGTTCACTAGCAATCAGCCCCAGCATTTT
CASRSGQFTSNQPQHF
>TRBJ1-4|-|-|TRBV7-9
TGTGCCAGCAGCTTAACAGGGACAACTAATGAAAAACTGTTTTTT
CASSLTGTTNEKLFF
>TRBJ2-5|few|TRBD2|TRBV11-2
TGTGCCAGCAGGAATCTAGCGGGGGGTGAGACCCAGTACTTC
CASRNLAGGETQYF
>TRBJ2-7|-|TRBD2|TRBV7-8
TGTGCCAGCAGCTTCGTGGGACTAGCTCGACCAAACGAGCAGTACTTC
CASSFVGLARPNEQYF
>TRBJ1-1|-|TRBD1|TRBV19
TGTGCCAGTAGTCCCGCCGCTGGCACAGGGGTTATGAACACTGAAGCTTTCTTT
CASSPAAGTGVMNTEAFF
>TRBJ2-5|-|TRBD2|TRBV15
TGTGCCACCAGCGGGACTAGCGGATGGGAGACCCAGTACTTC
CATSGTSGWETQYF
>TRBJ2-3|-|-|TRBV27
TGTGCCAGCAGTCTCCCTACGGGTTCTGGGACAGATACGCAGTATTTT
CASSLPTGSGTDTQYF
>TRBJ2-1|-|TRBD1|TRBV11-2
TGTGCCAGCAGTTCAAAGGGACAGTTATACAATGAGCAGTTCTTC
CASSSKGQLYNEQFF
>TRBJ1-1|once|-|TRBV3-1/TRBV3-2
TGTGCCAGCAGCCAAGGACTGACGAACACTGAAGCTTTCTTT
CASSQGLTNTEAFF
>TRBJ1-3|-|-|TRBV3-1/TRBV3-2
TGCGCCAGCAGCCAGTCAGGGTCTCGGAACACCATATATTTT
CASSQSGSRNTIYF
>TRBJ2-2|-|-|TRBV18
TGTGCCAGCTCACCCAGCGCGGTGAACACCGGGGAGCTGTTTTTT
CASSPSAVNTGELFF
>TRBJ1-2|-|-|TRBV6-5
TGTGCCAGCAGTTACTCGGGCGGGGGGCAATATGGCTACACCTTC
CASSYSGGGQYGYTF
>TRBJ2-1|-|-|TRBV19
TGTGCCAGTAGTATTCGAGAGATGAGCTCTACCTTATACAATGAGCAGTTCTTC
CASSIREMSSTLYNEQFF
>TRBJ2-1|-|TRBD2|TRBV11-2
TGTGCCAGCAGCTTAAGAGGACTAGCGAGACTATACAATGAGCAGTTCTTC
CASSLRGLARLYNEQFF
>TRBJ2-1|-|TRBD2|TRBV19
TGTGCCAGTAGTACCCTGGCGGGGGATTGGAATGAGCAGTTCTTC
CASSTLAGDWNEQFF
>TRBJ2-5|-|TRBD2|TRBV24-1
TGTGCCACCAGTATCTCCGGGACTAGCGGGATCGAGACCCAGTACTTC
CATSISGTSGIETQYF
>TRBJ2-1|-|TRBD2|TRBV19
TGTGCCAGTAGGGCGGGAGGGCCTTTGGTTGAGCAGTTCTTC
CASRAGGPLVEQFF
>TRBJ1-1|-|TRBD1|TRBV7-2
TGTGCCAGCACCGACAGGGGGACCAAAACTGAAGCTTTCTTT
CASTDRGTKTEAFF
>TRBJ1-2|once|-|TRBV18
TGTGCCAGCTCACCACCTGTCAGGGTTGGCTACACCTTC
CASSPPVRVGYTF
>TRBJ1-1|-|-|TRBV19
TGTGCCAGTAGTATTACCGGGACAATCCCTGAAGCTTTCTTT
CASSITGTIPEAFF
>TRBJ1-6|-|TRBD1|TRBV7-9
TGTGCCAGCAGCCCCGGGACAGGGTATAATTCACCCCTCCACTTT
CASSPGTGYNSPLHF
>TRBJ2-5|few|-|TRBV15
TGTGCCACCAGCAGAGATGGGGCACGACAAGAGACCCAGTACTTC
CATSRDGARQETQYF
>TRBJ1-4|-|TRBD1|TRBV11-2
TGTGCCAGCAGCAGGACAGGGAGGGAAGAAAAACTGTTTTTT
CASSRTGREEKLFF
>TRBJ1-1|once|-|TRBV10-1
TGCGCCAGCAGTGAGCGGGACACTGAAGCTTTCTTT
CASSERDTEAFF
>TRBJ2-1|-|TRBD1|TRBV6-5
TGTGCCAGCAGTTTACAGGGGAACTCCTACAATGAGCAGTTCTTC
CASSLQGNSYNEQFF
>TRBJ2-1|few|TRBD1|TRBV19
TGTGCCAGTAGTCCCATGACAGGGGGACAGAATGAGCAGTTCTTC
CASSPMTGGQNEQFF
>TRBJ1-2|-|-|TRBV18
TGTGCCAGCTCGCCACTTGACTCGGAGGGCTACACCTTC
CASSPLDSEGYTF
>TRBJ1-1|-|-|TRBV25-1
TGTGCCAGCAGTGAATCGCAGGGTGGAACTGAAGCTTTCTTT
CASSESQGGTEAFF
>TRBJ1-1|few|-|TRBV3-1/TRBV3-2
TGTGCCAGCAGCCAAGCGGCCAGGGCCAACACTGAAGCTTTCTTT
CASSQAARANTEAFF
>TRBJ2-3|-|TRBD2|TRBV4-2
TGTGCCAGCAGCCAAGATTGGCTAGCGGAGAGCACAGATACGCAGTATTTT
CASSQDWLAESTDTQYF
>TRBJ1-3|-|-|TRBV5-1
TGCGCCAGCAGCGGGGCAGGGGATAGCTCTGGAAACACCATATATTTT
CASSGAGDSSGNTIYF
>TRBJ1-4|-|-|TRBV28
TGTGCCAGCAGTCCACGTGGAGGGGTTGGGGAAAAACTGTTTTTT
CASSPRGGVGEKLFF
>TRBJ1-2|once|TRBD1|TRBV4-1
TGCGCCAGCAGCCAACCCGGACAGGGGGCCGATGGCTACACCTTC
CASSQPGQGADGYTF
>TRBJ1-1|-|TRBD1|TRBV12-5
TGTGCTAGTGGCGGACGGACAGGGCGTGGGTTCACTGAAGCTTTCTTT
CASGGRTGRGFTEAFF
>TRBJ2-1|-|TRBD2|TRBV7-3
TGTGCCAGCAGCTTAAACCCCGGGACTAGCGGGAGGAATGAGCAGTTCTTC
CASSLNPGTSGRNEQFF
>TRBJ1-6|-|-|TRBV11-2
TGTGCCAGCAGCGAGGCCGGATTGAATTCACCCCTCCACTTT
CASSEAGLNSPLHF
>TRBJ2-5|-|-|TRBV5-4
TGTGCCAGCAGCTCAGTCCCTGGGACCCAGTACTTC
CASSSVPGTQYF
>TRBJ1-1|-|TRBD1|TRBV6-1
TGTGCCAGCACTTTCGAGGGGGCAGACACTGAAGCTTTCTTT
CASTFEGADTEAFF
>TRBJ1-2|-|-|TRBV5-1
TGCGCCAGCAGCTTGCTTGGTGAGGGTGGCTACACCTTC
CASSLLGEGGYTF